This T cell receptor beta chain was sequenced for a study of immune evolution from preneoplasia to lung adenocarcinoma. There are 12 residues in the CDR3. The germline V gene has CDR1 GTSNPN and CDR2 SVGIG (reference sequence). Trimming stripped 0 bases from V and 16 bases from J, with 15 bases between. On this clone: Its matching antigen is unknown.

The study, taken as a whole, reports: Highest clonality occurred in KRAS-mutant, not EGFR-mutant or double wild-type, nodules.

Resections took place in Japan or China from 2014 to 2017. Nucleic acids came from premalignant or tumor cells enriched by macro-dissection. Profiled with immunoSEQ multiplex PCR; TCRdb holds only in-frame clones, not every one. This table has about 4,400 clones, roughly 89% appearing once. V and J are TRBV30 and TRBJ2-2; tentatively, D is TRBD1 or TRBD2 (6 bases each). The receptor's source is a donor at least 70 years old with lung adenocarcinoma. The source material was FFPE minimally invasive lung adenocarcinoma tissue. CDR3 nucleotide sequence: TGTGCCTGGAGTGTACAGGGAGGAGGACGGTTTTTT. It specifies CAWSVQGGGRFF.